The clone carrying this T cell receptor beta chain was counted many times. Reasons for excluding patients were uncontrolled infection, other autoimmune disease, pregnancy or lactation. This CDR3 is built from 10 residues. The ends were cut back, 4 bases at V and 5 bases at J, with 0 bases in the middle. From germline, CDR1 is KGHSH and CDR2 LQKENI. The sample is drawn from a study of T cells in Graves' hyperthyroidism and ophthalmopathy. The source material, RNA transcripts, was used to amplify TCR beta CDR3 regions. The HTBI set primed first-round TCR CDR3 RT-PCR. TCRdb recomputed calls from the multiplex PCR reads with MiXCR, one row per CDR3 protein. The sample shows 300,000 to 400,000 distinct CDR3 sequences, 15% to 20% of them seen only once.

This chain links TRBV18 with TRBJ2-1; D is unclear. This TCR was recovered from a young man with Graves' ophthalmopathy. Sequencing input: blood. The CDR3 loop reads CASSHNEQFF. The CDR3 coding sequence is TGTGCCAGCTCACACAATGAGCAGTTCTTC.